This T cell receptor (beta chain) originates from a study of T cells in localized non-small cell lung cancer. Study findings and constraints: Patients showing higher blood T cell density tended to see longer overall survival. Without multi-region sequencing, intratumor heterogeneity could not be excluded.

This clone occurred a few times. Its antigen is not known. Per the germline V gene, CDR1 is SGDLS and CDR2 is YYNGEE. V was pared by 4 bases and J by 0 bases, with 4 bases of the junction left unmatched. The CDR3 has 16 residues. Assay: immunoSEQ multiplex PCR; the TCRdb copy retains only in-frame clones and omits some. The sample has about a thousand clones, more than 20% seen once. Lacking atypia, the adjacent lung had been sampled at least 2 cm away from the tumor margin. Specimen: normal lung tissue next to the tumor, collected before any cancer treatment. The rearrangement joins TRBV9 to TRBJ1-5; 10 nucleotides agree with TRBD1. The clonotype originates from a male donor older than 55 with stage II squamous cell lung carcinoma. CDR3 sequence (DNA): TGTGCCAGCAGCCCGGGGACAGGGGCTAGCAATCAGCCCCAGCATTTT. Translated: CASSPGTGASNQPQHF.